A selection of T cell receptor beta chains follows, all from one sample in a study of response to subunit inactivated influenza vaccine. TCRdb ran MiXCR on the RT-PCR reads and lists one entry per CDR3 protein. The sample yields approximately 500,000 distinct CDR3 sequences, roughly 23% seen once. These records were also assigned to another study, of T cells expressing NK-cell markers.

The material was CD4+ T cells sorted from PBMCs, obtained roughly 12 days after vaccination. These receptors were collected from a man aged 45-65 years who received an inactivated influenza vaccine. Each CDR3 is given with its conserved first and last residue. Fields, in order: J gene, CDR3 length, V gene, clone size, D gene, CDR3 protein, CDR3 DNA. D genes are given only for firm matches. Some rows mark clone size as missing; the rest say once, few, many or name a class of expanded clone.

>TRBJ2-3|17|TRBV4-2|.|.
CASSQELRLPSTDTQYF
TGTGCCAGCAGCCAAGAACTGAGACTGCCTAGCACAGATACGCAGTATTTT
>TRBJ2-5|13|TRBV20-1|few|.
CSARDTSYGTQYF
TGCAGTGCTAGAGATACTAGTTATGGGACCCAGTACTTC
>TRBJ1-2|13|TRBV3-1|few|.
CASSQGANYGYTF
TGTGCCAGCAGCCAAGGGGCTAACTATGGCTACACCTTC
>TRBJ2-3|13|TRBV18|.|.
CASSPLMADTQYF
TGTGCCAGCTCACCGTTAATGGCAGATACGCAGTATTTT
>TRBJ2-3|13|TRBV20-1|.|TRBD2
CSARSGGTDTQYF
TGCAGTGCCCGTAGCGGGGGCACAGATACGCAGTATTTT
>TRBJ2-7|14|TRBV28|.|TRBD1
CASSPGQGINEQYF
TGTGCCAGCAGTCCGGGACAGGGGATTAACGAGCAGTACTTC
>TRBJ1-4|15|TRBV4-3|.|.
CASSQTTAPNEKLFF
TGCGCCAGCAGCCAAACGACGGCTCCTAATGAAAAACTGTTTTTT
>TRBJ1-1|15|TRBV6-2/TRBV6-3|few|.
CASSYSDRPLSRAFF
TGTGCCAGCAGTTACTCGGACAGACCCCTTTCCCGAGCTTTCTTT
>TRBJ1-5|12|TRBV20-1|few|.
CSARTEDQPQHF
TGCAGTGCGCGGACAGAGGATCAGCCCCAGCATTTT
>TRBJ2-5|16|TRBV4-1|few|.
CASSQSPRTAQETQYF
TGCGCCAGCAGCCAGTCCCCCAGGACAGCCCAAGAGACCCAGTACTTC
>TRBJ2-1|14|TRBV6-2/TRBV6-3|.|.
CASSYRVSYNEQFF
TGTGCCAGCAGTTATCGGGTCTCCTACAATGAGCAGTTCTTC
>TRBJ2-1|12|TRBV2|few|.
CASREALYEQFF
TGTGCCAGCAGAGAAGCCCTATATGAGCAGTTCTTC
>TRBJ1-2|13|TRBV2|.|.
CASSEFEGYGYTF
TGTGCCAGCAGTGAATTTGAGGGGTATGGCTACACCTTC
>TRBJ2-7|14|TRBV6-1|few|.
CASRNSHTSYEQYF
TGTGCCAGCAGGAACTCTCACACCTCCTACGAGCAGTACTTC
>TRBJ1-1|15|TRBV7-8|few|.
CASSSRGQKYTEAFF
TGTGCCAGCAGCTCCCGGGGACAAAAGTACACTGAAGCTTTCTTT
>TRBJ2-6|18|TRBV4-2|.|.
CASSPYRSLRSGANVLTF
TGTGCCAGCAGCCCCTACAGGAGTCTTCGCTCTGGGGCCAACGTCCTGACTTTC
>TRBJ1-2|15|TRBV20-1|once|.
CSARRETGVNYGYTF
TGCAGTGCTAGACGAGAGACAGGAGTTAACTATGGCTACACCTTC
>TRBJ1-3|13|TRBV29-1|few|.
CSVEAATRNTIYF
TGCAGCGTGGAGGCGGCTACGCGAAACACCATATATTTT
>TRBJ2-5|15|TRBV5-1|.|.
CASSKSGSSQETQYF
TGCGCCAGCTCCAAATCAGGGTCGTCACAAGAGACCCAGTACTTC
>TRBJ2-1|13|TRBV18|.|.
CASSPGPPNEQFF
TGTGCCAGCTCACCGGGACCGCCCAATGAGCAGTTCTTC
>TRBJ1-6|15|TRBV11-1|.|TRBD1
CASSLGGQVYSPLHF
TGTGCCAGCAGCTTAGGAGGACAGGTGTATTCACCCCTCCACTTT
>TRBJ2-3|11|TRBV10-3|.|.
CATTGTDTQYF
TGTGCCACTACAGGGACAGATACGCAGTATTTT
>TRBJ2-3|16|TRBV4-1|.|TRBD2
CASSQDPSGSSDTQYF
TGCGCCAGCAGCCAAGACCCTAGCGGGAGCTCAGATACGCAGTATTTT
>TRBJ1-1|15|TRBV11-1|.|.
CASTHRMGMSTEAFF
TGTGCCAGCACTCACCGCATGGGGATGAGCACTGAAGCTTTCTTT
>TRBJ2-7|14|TRBV5-1|.|.
CASSLYLGADEQYF
TGCGCCAGCAGCTTGTACCTAGGAGCCGACGAGCAGTACTTC
>TRBJ1-6|14|TRBV25-1|.|.
CASSESGSISPLHF
TGTGCCAGCAGTGAATCGGGATCCATCTCACCCCTCCACTTT
>TRBJ1-3|13|TRBV3-1|.|.
CASSQNLGNTIYF
TGTGCCAGCAGCCAAAACCTGGGAAACACCATATATTTT
>TRBJ2-7|17|TRBV7-9|.|TRBD1
CASSSGGTGGYDYEQYF
TGTGCCAGCAGCTCGGGCGGGACAGGGGGTTATGACTACGAGCAGTACTTC
>TRBJ2-7|15|TRBV2|.|TRBD1
CASSTRQGSSYEQYF
TGTGCCAGCAGTACCAGACAGGGTAGCTCCTACGAGCAGTACTTC
>TRBJ1-2|15|TRBV6-5|.|.
CASSYDGTGSGGYTF
TGTGCCAGCAGTTACGATGGTACAGGGTCCGGTGGCTACACCTTC
>TRBJ2-5|15|TRBV20-1|.|TRBD1
CSAREWDRVEETQYF
TGCAGTGCTAGAGAGTGGGACAGGGTAGAAGAGACCCAGTACTTC
>TRBJ2-4|15|TRBV5-8|many|.
CASSLTGFEKNIQYF
TGTGCCAGCAGCTTGACAGGGTTTGAGAAAAACATTCAGTACTTC
>TRBJ2-7|12|TRBV7-2|.|TRBD1
CASSPDRGRQYF
TGTGCCAGCAGCCCCGACAGGGGTAGGCAGTACTTC
>TRBJ2-1|14|TRBV20-1|.|.
CSAGGDRAYNEQFF
TGCAGTGCCGGGGGGGACAGGGCCTACAATGAGCAGTTCTTC
>TRBJ2-1|16|TRBV3-1|few|.
CASSQGTGASGNEQFF
TGTGCCAGCAGCCAAGGGACGGGGGCCTCAGGGAATGAGCAGTTCTTC
>TRBJ1-2|13|TRBV7-9|few|TRBD1
CASSPDRGLDYTF
TGTGCCAGCAGCCCTGACAGGGGTCTTGACTACACCTTC
>TRBJ2-1|16|TRBV20-1|few|TRBD2
CSATSGKGGSYNEQFF
TGCAGTGCTACTAGCGGGAAAGGGGGCTCCTACAATGAGCAGTTCTTC
>TRBJ1-1|13|TRBV6-1|once|.
CASTLSWNTEAFF
TGTGCCAGCACCCTCAGCTGGAACACTGAAGCTTTCTTT
>TRBJ2-3|15|TRBV6-1|.|.
CASSELGGTTDTQYF
TGTGCCAGCAGTGAATTAGGGGGGACGACAGATACGCAGTATTTT
>TRBJ2-6|17|TRBV7-2|few|TRBD2
CASSASGRYSGANVLTF
TGTGCCAGCAGCGCTAGCGGGAGATACTCTGGGGCCAACGTCCTGACTTTC
>TRBJ2-1|16|TRBV9|many|TRBD1
CASSPRQGAGLNEQFF
TGTGCCAGCAGCCCTCGACAGGGGGCTGGTTTAAATGAGCAGTTCTTC
>TRBJ1-1|14|TRBV12-3/TRBV12-4|many|TRBD1
CASSLQGGGTEAFF
TGTGCCAGCAGCTTACAGGGGGGTGGAACTGAAGCTTTCTTT
>TRBJ2-3|15|TRBV5-5|.|.
CASSLAKIPTDTQYF
TGTGCCAGCAGCTTGGCCAAAATCCCCACAGATACGCAGTATTTT
>TRBJ2-6|16|TRBV4-1|.|.
CASSQLLGTGANVLTF
TGCGCCAGCAGCCAGTTATTAGGGACTGGGGCCAACGTCCTGACTTTC
>TRBJ2-7|15|TRBV5-1|.|TRBD1
CASSPQTGGTYEQYF
TGCGCCAGCAGCCCGCAGACAGGGGGCACCTACGAGCAGTACTTC
>TRBJ2-1|16|TRBV6-2/TRBV6-3|.|TRBD2
CASRPPGGFSYNEQFF
TGTGCCAGCAGACCCCCCGGGGGGTTTTCCTACAATGAGCAGTTCTTC
>TRBJ2-5|16|TRBV4-3|.|TRBD2
CASSQDRRGARQTQYF
TGCGCCAGCAGCCAAGATCGGCGGGGGGCACGCCAGACCCAGTACTTC
>TRBJ2-2|17|TRBV20-1|.|.
CSATSRTTFANTGELFF
TGCAGTGCCACTTCTCGGACCACATTCGCGAACACCGGGGAGCTGTTTTTT
>TRBJ1-1|16|TRBV27|few|.
CASSYRWGTGYTEAFF
TGTGCCAGCAGTTACCGATGGGGAACAGGGTACACTGAAGCTTTCTTT
>TRBJ2-1|11|TRBV29-1|few|.
CSVALARGQFF
TGCAGCGTTGCCCTAGCAAGGGGGCAGTTCTTC
>TRBJ2-3|13|TRBV16|many|.
CASSQQGGDTQYF
TGTGCCAGCAGCCAACAAGGGGGAGATACGCAGTATTTT
>TRBJ2-7|15|TRBV27|.|TRBD1
CASSFSPDRGYEQYF
TGTGCCAGCAGTTTTTCCCCGGACAGGGGCTACGAGCAGTACTTC
>TRBJ2-7|16|TRBV5-1|many|TRBD2
CASSAGTSGIPYEQYF
TGCGCCAGCAGCGCCGGTACTAGCGGGATACCCTACGAGCAGTACTTC
>TRBJ2-2|15|TRBV11-2|.|.
CASSLVSSGIGELFF
TGTGCCAGCAGCTTAGTCTCATCAGGGATCGGGGAGCTGTTTTTT